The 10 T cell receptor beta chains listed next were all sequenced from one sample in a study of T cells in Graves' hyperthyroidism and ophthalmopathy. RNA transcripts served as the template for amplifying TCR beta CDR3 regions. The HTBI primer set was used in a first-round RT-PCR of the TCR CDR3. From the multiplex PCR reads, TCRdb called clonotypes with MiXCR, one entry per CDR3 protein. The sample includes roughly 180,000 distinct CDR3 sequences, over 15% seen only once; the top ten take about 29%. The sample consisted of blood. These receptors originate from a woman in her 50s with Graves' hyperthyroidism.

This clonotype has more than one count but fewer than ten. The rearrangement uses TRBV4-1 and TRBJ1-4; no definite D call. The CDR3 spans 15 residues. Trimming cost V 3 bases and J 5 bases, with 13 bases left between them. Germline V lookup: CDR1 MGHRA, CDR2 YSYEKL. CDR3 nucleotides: TGCGCCAGCAGCCACTCCCCGGCAGAGAATGAAAAACTGTTTTTT. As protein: CASSHSPAENEKLFF.

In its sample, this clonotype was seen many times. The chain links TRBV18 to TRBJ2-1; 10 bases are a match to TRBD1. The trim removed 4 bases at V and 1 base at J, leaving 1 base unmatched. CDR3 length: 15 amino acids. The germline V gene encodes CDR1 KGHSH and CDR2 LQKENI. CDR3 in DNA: TGTGCCAGCTCACGACAGGGGGCATCCTACAATGAGCAGTTCTTC. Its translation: CASSRQGASYNEQFF.

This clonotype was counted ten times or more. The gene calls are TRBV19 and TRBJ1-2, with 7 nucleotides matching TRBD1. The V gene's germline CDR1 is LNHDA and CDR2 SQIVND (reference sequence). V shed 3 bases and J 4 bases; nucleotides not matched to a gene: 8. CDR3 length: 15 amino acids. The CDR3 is CASSIGQETPYGYTF. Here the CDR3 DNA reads TGTGCCAGTAGTATCGGACAGGAGACCCCCTATGGCTACACCTTC.

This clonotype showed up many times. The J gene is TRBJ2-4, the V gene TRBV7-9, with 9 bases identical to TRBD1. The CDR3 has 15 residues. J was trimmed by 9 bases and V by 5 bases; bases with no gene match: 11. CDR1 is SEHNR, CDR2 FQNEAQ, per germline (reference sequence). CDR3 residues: CASSGYRGHLTIQYF. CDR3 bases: TGTGCCAGCAGCGGATACAGGGGGCATTTGACCATTCAGTACTTC.

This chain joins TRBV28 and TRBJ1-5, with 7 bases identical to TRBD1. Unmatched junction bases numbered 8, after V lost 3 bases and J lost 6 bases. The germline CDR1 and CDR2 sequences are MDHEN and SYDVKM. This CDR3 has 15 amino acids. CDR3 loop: CASSFSDRETQPQHF. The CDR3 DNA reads TGTGCCAGCAGTTTCAGCGACAGGGAAACTCAGCCCCAGCATTTT.

CDR3 bases: TGTGCCAGCAGGGCAGGGGGCGGGGGCACTGAAGCTTTCTTT. It translates to CASRAGGGGTEAFF. The rearrangement uses TRBV6-1 and TRBJ1-1; 8 positions match TRBD1. Germline values: CDR1 MNHNS, CDR2 SASEGT. This CDR3 contains 14 residues. Trimming at V came to 6 bases and at J to 4 bases, leaving 7 bases not matched to a gene.

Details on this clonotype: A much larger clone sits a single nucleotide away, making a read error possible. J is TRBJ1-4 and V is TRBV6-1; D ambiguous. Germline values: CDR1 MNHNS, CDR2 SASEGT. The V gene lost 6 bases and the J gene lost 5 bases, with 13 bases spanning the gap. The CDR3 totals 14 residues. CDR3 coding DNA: TGTGCCAGCAGCTCCGGGGAAAAAAATGAAAAACTGTTTTTT. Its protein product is CASSSGEKNEKLFF.

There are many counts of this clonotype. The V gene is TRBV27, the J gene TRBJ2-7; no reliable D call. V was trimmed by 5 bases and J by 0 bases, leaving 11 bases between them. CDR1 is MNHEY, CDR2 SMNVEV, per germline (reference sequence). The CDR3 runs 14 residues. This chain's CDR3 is CASSQEWSSYEQYF. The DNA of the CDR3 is TGTGCCAGCAGTCAAGAGTGGAGCTCCTACGAGCAGTACTTC.

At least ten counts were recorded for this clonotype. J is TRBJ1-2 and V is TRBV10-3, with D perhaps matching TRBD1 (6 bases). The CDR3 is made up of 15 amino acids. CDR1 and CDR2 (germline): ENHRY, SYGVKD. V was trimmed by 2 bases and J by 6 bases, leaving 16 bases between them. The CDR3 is CAISELVGGANGYTF. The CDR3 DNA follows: TGTGCCATCAGTGAGCTCGTAGGGGGGGCGAATGGCTACACCTTC.

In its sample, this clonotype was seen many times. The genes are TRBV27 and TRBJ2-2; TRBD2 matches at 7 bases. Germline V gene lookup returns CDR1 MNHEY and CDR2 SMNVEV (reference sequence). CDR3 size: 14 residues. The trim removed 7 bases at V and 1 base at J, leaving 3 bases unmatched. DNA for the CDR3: TGTGCCAGCACCTGGGGGGGGAACACCGGGGAGCTGTTTTTT. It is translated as CASTWGGNTGELFF.